Only a few counts were recorded for the clone carrying this TCR beta chain. The data are from a study of T cell responses to AZD1222 COVID-19 vaccine. CDR1 and CDR2 (germline): SEHNR, FQNEAQ (reference sequence). Trimming removed 6 bases from V and 7 bases from J, with 12 bases in between. This CDR3 region has 13 residues. The data were produced by immunoSEQ multiplex PCR, yet TCRdb's version contains in-frame clones alone and is incomplete. The sample holds about 97,000 clones, about 86% seen once. This clonotype originated in an adult in good health. V usage is TRBV7-9 and J usage is TRBJ1-4; D may be TRBD1 (5 bases). The specimen comprised peripheral blood, sampled on day 0 of AZD1222 vaccination. The CDR3 sequence is CASRRGEVEKLFF. The CDR3 region has the DNA TGTGCCAGCAGAAGGGGTGAGGTTGAAAAACTGTTTTTT.